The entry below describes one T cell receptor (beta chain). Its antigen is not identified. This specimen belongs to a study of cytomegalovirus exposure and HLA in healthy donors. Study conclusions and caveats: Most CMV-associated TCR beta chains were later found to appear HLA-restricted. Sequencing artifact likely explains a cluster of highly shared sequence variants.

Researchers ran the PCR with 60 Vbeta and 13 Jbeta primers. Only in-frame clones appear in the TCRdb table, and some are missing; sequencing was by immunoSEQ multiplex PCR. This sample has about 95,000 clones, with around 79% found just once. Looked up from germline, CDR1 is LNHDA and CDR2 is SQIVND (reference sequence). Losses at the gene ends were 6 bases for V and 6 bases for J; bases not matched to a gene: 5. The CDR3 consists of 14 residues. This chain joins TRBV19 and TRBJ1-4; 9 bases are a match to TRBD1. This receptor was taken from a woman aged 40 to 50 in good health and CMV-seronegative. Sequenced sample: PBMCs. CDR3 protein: CASRNRDRDEKLFF. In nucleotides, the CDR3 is TGTGCCAGTAGAAACCGGGACAGGGATGAAAAACTGTTTTTT.